The T cell receptor (beta chain) described here comes from a study of control samples from healthy donors and cancer patients. V was trimmed by 6 bases and J by 0 bases, leaving 14 bases between them. The germline V gene has CDR1 MNHEY and CDR2 SMNVEV (reference sequence). CDR3 size: 16 residues. Data came from immunoSEQ multiplex PCR; TCRdb stores just in-frame clones and leaves some out. In the table there are approximately 27,000 clones, approximately 85% of which are singletons. The sequenced sample was PBMCs. This TCR derives from a woman aged 55-70 years with head and neck cancer. The chain has TRBV27 and TRBJ2-2; D call uncertain. The CDR3 loop reads CASSFTSTTNTGELFF. CDR3 DNA: TGTGCCAGCAGCTTCACTTCGACAACGAACACCGGGGAGCTGTTTTTT.